The source of this T cell receptor beta chain is a study of T cells after yellow fever vaccination. This clonotype came up many times. Antigen unknown. There are 15 residues in the CDR3. V dropped 0 bases and J dropped 4; count of bases not matched to a gene: 3. The germline gives CDR1 SGHKS, CDR2 YYEKEE (reference sequence). The study made its TCR cDNA through 5'RACE template switching. That step introduced a universal primer site along with UMIs. TCRdb recomputed calls from the 5' RACE reads with MiXCR, one row per CDR3 protein. The table has approximately 120,000 distinct CDR3 sequences, nearly 7.5% seen once. Findings of the study overall: Subsequent to the booster, the majority of primary-vaccination clones reappeared (around 97% CD4, 85% to 90% CD8). Sorted repertoires could include abundant contaminating clonotypes from bulk cells.

Material: CD4+ T cells sorted from PBMCs, obtained 10 days after the first yellow fever vaccination. The chain couples TRBV5-5 to TRBJ2-3; 9 bases align to TRBD2. The receptor's source is a man between 18 and 35 years old who received the YFV17D yellow fever vaccine. Here the CDR3 DNA reads TGTGCCAGCAGCTTGGTTAGCGGGGGAGCAGATACGCAGTATTTT. It encodes CASSLVSGGADTQYF. The variable domain in full, with the rest retrieved from reference TRBV5-5 and TRBJ2-3, is DAGVTQSPTHLIKTRGQQVTLRCSPISGHKSVSWYQQVLGQGPQFIFQYYEKEERGRGNFPDRFSARQFPNYSSELNVNALLLGDSALYLCASSLVSGGADTQYFGPGTRLTVL.